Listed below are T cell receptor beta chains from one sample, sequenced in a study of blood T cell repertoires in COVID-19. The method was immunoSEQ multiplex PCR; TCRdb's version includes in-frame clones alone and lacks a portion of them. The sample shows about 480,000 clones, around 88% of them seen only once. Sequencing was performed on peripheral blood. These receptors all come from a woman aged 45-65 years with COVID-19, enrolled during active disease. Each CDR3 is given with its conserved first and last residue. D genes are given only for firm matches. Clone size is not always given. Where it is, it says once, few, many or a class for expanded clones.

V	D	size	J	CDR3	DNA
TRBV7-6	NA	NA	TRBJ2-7	CASSPSSRSLGPYEQYF	TGTGCCAGCAGCCCCAGTTCCAGGTCTCTCGGCCCCTACGAGCAGTACTTC
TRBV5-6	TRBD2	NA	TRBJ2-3	CASSLPGGSTDTQYF	TGTGCCAGCAGCTTGCCGGGGGGGAGCACAGATACGCAGTATTTT
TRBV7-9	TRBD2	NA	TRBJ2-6	CASSFGRGGDPGANVLTF	TGTGCCAGCAGCTTCGGGAGGGGAGGTGACCCCGGGGCCAACGTCCTGACTTTC
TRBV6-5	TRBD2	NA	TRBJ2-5	CASMRGAQETQYF	TGTGCCAGCATGCGGGGGGCTCAAGAGACCCAGTACTTC
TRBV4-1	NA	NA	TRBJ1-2	CASSHWTAAQYYGYTF	TGCGCCAGCAGCCATTGGACTGCCGCACAGTACTATGGCTACACCTTC
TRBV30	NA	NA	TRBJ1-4	CAWSVRAGESDEKLFF	TGTGCCTGGAGTGTACGGGCCGGGGAGTCAGATGAAAAACTGTTTTTT
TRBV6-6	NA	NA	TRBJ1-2	CASSLVDGYTF	TGTGCCAGCAGCCTTGTTGATGGCTACACCTTC
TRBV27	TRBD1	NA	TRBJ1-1	CASSSTGAGEAFF	TGTGCCAGCAGTTCCACAGGGGCAGGTGAAGCTTTCTTT
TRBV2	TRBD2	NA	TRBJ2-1	CASSDGLAGGLVPNEQFF	TGTGCCAGCAGTGATGGACTAGCGGGGGGGCTTGTTCCCAATGAGCAGTTCTTC
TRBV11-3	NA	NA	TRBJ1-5	CASSPVGEGGNQPQHF	TGTGCCAGCAGCCCAGTGGGGGAGGGGGGCAATCAGCCCCAGCATTTT
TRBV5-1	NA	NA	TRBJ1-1	CASSLNGYIVLNTEAFF	TGCGCCAGCAGCTTGAACGGTTATATAGTTCTGAACACTGAAGCTTTCTTT
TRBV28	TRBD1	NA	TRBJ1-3	CASNHRGRNTIYF	TGTGCCAGCAACCACAGGGGTAGAAACACCATATATTTT
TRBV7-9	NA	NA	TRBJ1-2	CASSSLTDFLYGYTF	TGTGCCAGCAGCTCCCTGACAGATTTTTTATATGGCTACACCTTC
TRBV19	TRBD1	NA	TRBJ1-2	CASSPQRGQGYGYTF	TGTGCCAGTAGCCCCCAGAGGGGGCAAGGCTATGGCTACACCTTC
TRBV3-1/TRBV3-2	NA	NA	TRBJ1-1	CASSQGQTGNTEAFF	TGTGCCAGCAGCCAAGGACAGACGGGTAACACTGAAGCTTTCTTT
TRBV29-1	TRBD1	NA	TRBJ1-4	CSVKTGGSRGEKLFF	TGCAGCGTTAAGACAGGGGGCAGCCGGGGTGAAAAACTGTTTTTT
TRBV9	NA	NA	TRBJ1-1	CASSVDRGTEAFF	TGTGCCAGCAGCGTAGATAGGGGAACTGAAGCTTTCTTT
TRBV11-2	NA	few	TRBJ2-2	CASSLRQVTTGELFF	TGTGCCAGCAGCTTAAGACAGGTTACCACCGGGGAGCTGTTTTTT
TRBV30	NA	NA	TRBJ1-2	CAWTGTYYGYTF	TGTGCCTGGACCGGGACTTACTATGGCTACACCTTC
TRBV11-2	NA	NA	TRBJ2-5	CASTSRAAGSGETQYF	TGTGCCAGCACCTCTAGGGCCGCGGGGTCTGGGGAGACCCAGTACTTC
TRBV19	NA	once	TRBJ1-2	CASSPRLETGYGYTF	TGTGCCAGTAGTCCCCGGCTTGAAACGGGCTATGGCTACACCTTC
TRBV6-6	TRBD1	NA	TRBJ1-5	CASSYSGTEYQPQHF	TGTGCCAGCAGTTACTCGGGGACAGAGTATCAGCCCCAGCATTTT